A selection of T cell receptor beta chains follows, all from one sample in a study of T cell repertoires in cytomegalovirus infection. These receptors' antigens are unknown. TCRdb re-called the reads through MiXCR, storing one row per CDR3 protein. The sample includes about 700,000 distinct CDR3 sequences, around 35% seen only once; the top ten take over 15%. Here the sequenced sample was cultured PBMCs, taken from culture after CMV antigen stimulation. All receptors come from a human donor in good health (CMV status not recorded). Some clones in this sample may be carry-over from other donors' samples. CDR3s include the opening cysteine and the closing phenylalanine or tryptophan. D genes are given only for firm matches. Rows may omit the clone size; those that give it use once, few, many or a size class.

V	J	size	D	CDR3	DNA
TRBV19	TRBJ1-2	few	-	CASSRIPGLQAGYTF	TGTGCCAGTAGTAGGATCCCGGGCCTCCAGGCGGGCTACACCTTC
TRBV29-1	TRBJ1-2	-	-	CSVARGGRVGFDYGYTF	TGCAGCGTCGCTCGGGGGGGGCGGGTAGGCTTCGACTATGGCTACACCTTC
TRBV4-1	TRBJ2-6	few	-	CASSQEGTKGNGANVLTF	TGCGCCAGCAGCCAAGAAGGGACGAAGGGGAATGGGGCCAACGTCCTGACTTTC
TRBV6-1	TRBJ2-3	few	-	CASSEGLLSTDTQYF	TGTGCCAGCAGTGAAGGGCTCCTAAGCACAGATACGCAGTATTTT
TRBV29-1	TRBJ1-1	few	TRBD1	CSVRTGRSTEAFF	TGCAGCGTGAGGACAGGGAGAAGCACTGAAGCTTTCTTT
TRBV5-6	TRBJ2-1	-	TRBD2	CASTLGLRLNEQFF	TGTGCCAGCACCCTGGGACTAAGGCTAAATGAGCAGTTCTTC
TRBV3-1	TRBJ2-2	once	-	CASTTGTNTGELFF	TGTGCCAGCACGACGGGGACAAACACCGGGGAGCTGTTTTTT
TRBV7-2	TRBJ2-2	many	TRBD2	CASRPPLAGGPGELFF	TGTGCCAGCAGACCTCCTCTAGCGGGGGGGCCCGGGGAGCTGTTTTTT
TRBV6-2/TRBV6-3	TRBJ2-3	-	-	CASSDWGADTQYF	TGTGCCAGCAGCGACTGGGGAGCAGATACGCAGTATTTT
TRBV20-1	TRBJ1-3	few	-	CSARAGSGAWGNTIYF	TGCAGTGCTCGGGCGGGCTCAGGGGCGTGGGGAAACACCATATATTTT
TRBV20-1	TRBJ2-1	few	-	CSARAGGDEQFF	TGCAGTGCTAGAGCGGGCGGGGATGAGCAGTTCTTC
TRBV2	TRBJ1-1	-	-	CASSGDVGGSTEAFF	TGTGCCAGCAGCGGGGACGTAGGCGGAAGCACTGAAGCTTTCTTT
TRBV5-4	TRBJ2-5	-	-	CASSLEEGRDETQYF	TGTGCCAGCAGCTTGGAGGAGGGGCGCGACGAGACCCAGTACTTC
TRBV12-3/TRBV12-4	TRBJ2-2	-	-	CASSQWGPPGELFF	TGTGCCAGCAGCCAGTGGGGTCCCCCCGGGGAGCTGTTTTTT
TRBV19	TRBJ1-2	few	-	CASSILGNYGYTF	TGTGCCAGTAGTATTCTGGGGAACTATGGCTACACCTTC